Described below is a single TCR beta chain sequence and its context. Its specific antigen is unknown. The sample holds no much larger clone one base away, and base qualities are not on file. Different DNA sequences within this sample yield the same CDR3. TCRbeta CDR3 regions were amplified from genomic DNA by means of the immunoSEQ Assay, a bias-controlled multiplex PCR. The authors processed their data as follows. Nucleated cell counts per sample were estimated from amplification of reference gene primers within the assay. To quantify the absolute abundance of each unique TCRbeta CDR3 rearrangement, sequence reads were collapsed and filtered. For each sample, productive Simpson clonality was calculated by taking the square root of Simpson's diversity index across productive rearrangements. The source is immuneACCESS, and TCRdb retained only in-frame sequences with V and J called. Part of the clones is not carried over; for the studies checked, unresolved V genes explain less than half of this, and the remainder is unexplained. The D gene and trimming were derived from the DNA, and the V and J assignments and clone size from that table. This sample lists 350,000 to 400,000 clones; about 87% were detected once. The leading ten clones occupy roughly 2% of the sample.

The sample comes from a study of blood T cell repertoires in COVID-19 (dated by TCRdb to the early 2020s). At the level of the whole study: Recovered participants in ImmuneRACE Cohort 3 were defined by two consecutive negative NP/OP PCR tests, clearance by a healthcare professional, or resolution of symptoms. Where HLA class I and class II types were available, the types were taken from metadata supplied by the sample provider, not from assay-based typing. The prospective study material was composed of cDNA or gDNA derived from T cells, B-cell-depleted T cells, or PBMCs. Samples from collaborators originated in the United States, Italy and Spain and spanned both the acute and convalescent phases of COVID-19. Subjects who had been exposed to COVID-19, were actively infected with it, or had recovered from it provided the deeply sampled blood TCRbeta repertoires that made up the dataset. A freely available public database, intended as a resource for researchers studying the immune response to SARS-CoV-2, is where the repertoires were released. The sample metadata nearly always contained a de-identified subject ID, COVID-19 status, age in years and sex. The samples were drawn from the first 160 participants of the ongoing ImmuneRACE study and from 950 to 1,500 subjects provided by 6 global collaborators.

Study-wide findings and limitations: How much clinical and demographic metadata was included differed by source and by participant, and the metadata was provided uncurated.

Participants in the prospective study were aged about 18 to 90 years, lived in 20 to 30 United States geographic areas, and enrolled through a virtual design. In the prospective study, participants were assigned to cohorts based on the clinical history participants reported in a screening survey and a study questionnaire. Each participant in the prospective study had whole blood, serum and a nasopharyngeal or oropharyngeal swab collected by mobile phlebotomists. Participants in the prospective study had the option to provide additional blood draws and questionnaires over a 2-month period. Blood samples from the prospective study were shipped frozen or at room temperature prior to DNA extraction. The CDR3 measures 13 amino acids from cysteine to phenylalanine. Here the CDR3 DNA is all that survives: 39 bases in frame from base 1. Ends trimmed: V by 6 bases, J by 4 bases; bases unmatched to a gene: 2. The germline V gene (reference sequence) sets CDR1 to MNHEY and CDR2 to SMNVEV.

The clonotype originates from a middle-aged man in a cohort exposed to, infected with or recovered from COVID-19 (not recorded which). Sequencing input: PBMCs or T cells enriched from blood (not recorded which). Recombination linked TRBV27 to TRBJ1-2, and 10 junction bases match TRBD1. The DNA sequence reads TGTGCCAGCAGCCGGGACAGGGGCTATGGCTACACCTTC. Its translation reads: CASSRDRGYGYTF.